These 30 T cell receptor beta chains were all obtained from the same sample, sequenced in a study of STAT5B mutations in CD4+ large granular lymphocyte leukemia. Repertoires were generated with immunoSEQ multiplex PCR, while TCRdb's copy carries only in-frame clones and drops some. The top ten clones hold 0.97% of a sample with fewer than 35,000 clones, approximately 88% of them seen once. The sample comprised CD4+ T cells from blood buffy coats. All receptors come from a human donor in good health.

The chain links TRBV6-6 to TRBJ1-2; TRBD1 agrees at 8 bases. The V and J ends lost 7 bases and 5 bases, in that order; junction bases with no gene match: 3. This CDR3 comprises 12 residues. The germline CDR1 and CDR2 sequences are MNHNY and SVGAGI (reference sequence). CDR3 region: CASINRGYGYTF. The CDR3 nucleotides read TGTGCCAGCATCAACAGGGGGTATGGCTACACCTTC.

This chain joins TRBV19 and TRBJ1-1; TRBD1 matches 8 bases. Germline-derived CDR1 and CDR2 are LNHDA and SQIVND (reference sequence). This CDR3 contains 13 residues. V dropped 10 bases and J dropped 2; count of bases not matched to a gene: 6. CDR3 loop: CATNDRGNTEAFF. In nucleotides, the CDR3 is TGTGCCACTAATGACAGGGGTAACACTGAAGCTTTCTTT.

V usage is TRBV10-3 and J usage is TRBJ2-7; 9 nucleotides agree with TRBD2. The germline V gene encodes CDR1 ENHRY and CDR2 SYGVKD. Germline trimming cut 4 bases from V and 2 bases from J; bases unmatched to any gene: 6. The CDR3 loop spans 15 amino acids. Here the CDR3 DNA reads TGTGCCATCAGTGGAGGGACTAGCCGGGCCTACGAGCAGTACTTC. Protein: CAISGGTSRAYEQYF.

The J gene is TRBJ2-5, the V gene TRBV14; the match to TRBD1 covers 9 bases. This CDR3 is built from 13 residues. Germline CDR1 and CDR2: SGHDN and FVKESK. V lost 7 bases, J lost 4 bases, and 4 bases stayed unmatched. CDR3: CASNRGLGETQYF. The CDR3 DNA reads TGTGCCAGCAACAGGGGGCTCGGAGAGACCCAGTACTTC.

The chain joins TRBV9 to TRBJ1-5; D is uncertain. This CDR3 is built from 15 residues. Germline values: CDR1 SGDLS, CDR2 YYNGEE. V shed 3 bases and J shed 1 base, with 11 bases lying between them. CDR3 residues: CASSDLLESNQPQHF. As DNA, the CDR3 is TGTGCCAGCAGCGACCTCCTGGAGAGCAATCAGCCCCAGCATTTT.

The rearrangement links TRBV6-6 to TRBJ1-6; 7 bases line up with TRBD1. The V and J ends lost 5 bases and 8 bases, in that order; junction bases with no gene match: 6. The CDR3 totals 14 residues. Germline V gene sequence: CDR1 MNHNY, CDR2 SVGAGI (reference sequence). CDR3 region: CASSRGQSYSPLHF. The CDR3 DNA follows: TGTGCCAGCAGTCGGGGACAGTCTTATTCACCCCTCCACTTT.

V usage is TRBV5-1 and J usage is TRBJ2-5; 12 bases are shared with TRBD2. CDR3 size: 15 residues. CDR1 and CDR2 (germline): SGHRS, YFSETQ. The V segment lost 0 bases and the J segment 3 bases; nucleotides outside the gene matches: 0. CDR3 in amino acids: CASSLGLAGEETQYF. The CDR3 nucleotides read TGCGCCAGCAGCTTGGGACTAGCGGGGGAAGAGACCCAGTACTTC.

V and J are TRBV6-5 and TRBJ2-7, with D possibly matching TRBD2 (6 bases). V dropped 8 bases and J dropped 0 bases, with 17 bases sitting between them. Germline CDR1 and CDR2: MNHEY and SVGAGI. CDR3 size: 15 residues. The chain's CDR3 is CASRALGRDSYEQYF. As DNA, the CDR3 is TGTGCCAGCCGCGCGCTGGGGCGGGACTCCTACGAGCAGTACTTC.

The rearrangement uses TRBV11-2 and TRBJ2-1, with D tentatively TRBD1 or TRBD2 (5 bases each). The CDR3 length is 17 residues. Germline values: CDR1 SGHAT, CDR2 FQNNGV. Deletions cut 2 bases from V and 6 bases from J, with 20 bases between. CDR3 bases: TGTGCCAGCAGCTTATCATCGGGGCAGGGTGTGTCCAATGAGCAGTTCTTC. Translation gives CASSLSSGQGVSNEQFF.

This chain joins TRBV2 and TRBJ1-2; D is unclear. This CDR3 region has 12 residues. Germline loops: CDR1 SNHLY, CDR2 FYNNEI. V lost 7 bases and J lost 6, with 12 bases in between. The CDR3 nucleotides read TGTGCCAGCAATGAGGGATGGGATGGCTACACCTTC. Protein: CASNEGWDGYTF.

This rearrangement joins TRBV5-4 to TRBJ1-3; 9 bases fit TRBD1. Germline V gene sequence: CDR1 SGHNT, CDR2 YYREEE (reference sequence). V was pared by 3 bases and J by 4 bases, with 8 bases of the junction left unmatched. CDR3 length: 16 amino acids. The CDR3 coding sequence is TGTGCCAGCAGCTGGGGGACAGGGTACGGGGGAAACACCATATATTTT. Its protein product is CASSWGTGYGGNTIYF.

The chain has TRBV5-4 and TRBJ2-1, with TRBD2 matching over 14 bases. In germline, CDR1 is SGHNT, CDR2 YYREEE (reference sequence). The CDR3 runs 15 residues. V lost 3 bases and J lost 9; bases outside the gene matches: 5. CDR3 region: CASSSGLAGVPEQFF. CDR3 nucleotides: TGTGCCAGCAGCTCGGGACTAGCGGGAGTTCCTGAGCAGTTCTTC.

The chain links TRBV11-2 to TRBJ1-3; D ambiguous. V lost 0 bases to trimming and J lost 0 bases, with 6 bases between them. The germline gives CDR1 SGHAT, CDR2 FQNNGV. The CDR3 totals 15 residues. CDR3 sequence (DNA): TGTGCCAGCAGCTTAGAATGGGTCTCTGGAAACACCATATATTTT. It is translated as CASSLEWVSGNTIYF. Full variable domain (missing parts from reference TRBV11-2 and TRBJ1-3): EAGVAQSPRYKIIEKRQSVAFWCNPISGHATLYWYQQILGQGPKLLIQFQNNGVVDDSQLPKDRFSAERLKGVDSTLKIQPAKLEDSAVYLCASSLEWVSGNTIYFGEGSWLTVV.

The chain has TRBV6-5 and TRBJ1-3; TRBD1 is a possible D gene (6 bases). This CDR3 has 15 residues. Germline lookup yields CDR1 MNHEY and CDR2 SVGAGI. V lost 6 bases, J lost 0 bases, and 12 bases lay in between. CDR3 protein: CASRQTGISGNTIYF. The DNA for the CDR3 is TGTGCCAGCAGACAAACAGGGATCTCTGGAAACACCATATATTTT.

This clone came up a few times. The rearrangement links TRBV25-1 to TRBJ2-7; no reliable D call. Deletions cut 3 bases from V and 0 bases from J, with 9 bases between. The CDR3 runs 14 residues. From germline, CDR1 is MGHDK and CDR2 SYGVNS. Here the CDR3 reads CASSDRPHSYEQYF. The CDR3 DNA sequence: TGTGCCAGCAGTGACCGGCCCCACTCCTACGAGCAGTACTTC.

The chain recombines TRBV7-2 with TRBJ2-3; 7 bases map to TRBD1. The V and J ends lost 8 bases and 1 base, in that order; junction bases with no gene match: 6. Germline V gene sequence: CDR1 SGHTA, CDR2 FQGNSA. CDR3 length: 14 residues. The CDR3 bases are TGTGCCAGCTCCTACGACAGGGGCACAGATACGCAGTATTTT. The encoded protein is CASSYDRGTDTQYF. Using reference TRBV7-2 and TRBJ2-3 for the parts outside the CDR3, the full variable domain is GAGVSQSPSNKVTEKGKDVELRCDPISGHTALYWYRQSLGQGLEFLIYFQGNSAPDKSGLPSDRFSAERTGGSVSTLTIQRTQQEDSAVYLCASSYDRGTDTQYFGPGTRLTVL.

This clone was counted a few times. The gene calls are TRBV10-3 and TRBJ1-1; D perhaps matches TRBD1 (5 bases). The CDR3 is 12 residues long. Deletions cut 6 bases from V and 5 bases from J, with 10 bases between. Germline lookup yields CDR1 ENHRY and CDR2 SYGVKD. The CDR3 protein is CAIREGPTEAFF. CDR3 coding DNA: TGTGCCATCAGGGAGGGGCCTACTGAAGCTTTCTTT.

This clone was counted once. V and J are TRBV6-1 and TRBJ1-2; 7 bases align to TRBD1. CDR1 is MNHNS, CDR2 SASEGT, per germline. The V gene end was trimmed by 8 bases and the J gene end by 4 bases; junction bases not matched to a gene: 10. CDR3 length: 14 residues. The CDR3 protein is CASVQGPSSYGYTF. The CDR3 coding sequence is TGTGCCAGCGTACAGGGGCCTTCGTCCTATGGCTACACCTTC.

This clone was observed a handful of times. This rearrangement joins TRBV7-2 to TRBJ1-6, with D unclear. CDR3 size: 18 residues. Looked up from germline, CDR1 is SGHTA and CDR2 is FQGNSA. V lost 5 bases to trimming and J lost 0 bases, with 17 bases between them. This CDR3 reads CASSPRWSVLSYNSPLHF. The CDR3 DNA reads as TGTGCCAGCAGCCCTCGATGGTCCGTCCTCTCCTATAATTCACCCCTCCACTTT.

The gene calls are TRBV29-1 and TRBJ1-1; the D gene is possibly TRBD1 (5 bases). This CDR3 has 14 residues. Germline values: CDR1 SQVTM, CDR2 ANQGSEA. V lost 7 bases, J lost 1 base, and 16 bases lay in between. The CDR3 bases are TGCAGCGGGCGACCGGGGCACCGGAACACTGAAGCTTTCTTT. Amino acid sequence: CSGRPGHRNTEAFF.

The rearrangement links TRBV7-8 to TRBJ1-2; D is ambiguous. Trimming cost V 1 base and J 4 bases, with 13 bases left between them. CDR1 and CDR2 (germline): SGHVS, FQNEAQ. The CDR3 totals 15 residues. The CDR3 nucleotides are TGTGCCAGCAGCTTAGATCGGGTAATGGGCTATGGCTACACCTTC. Protein: CASSLDRVMGYGYTF.

J is TRBJ1-6 and V is TRBV9; D gene unclear. Trimming shortened V by 0 bases and J by 7 bases, and 14 bases separated the two germline ends. The CDR3 length is 16 residues. In germline, CDR1 is SGDLS, CDR2 YYNGEE. CDR3 protein: CASSVDGPAGNSPLHF. In DNA form, the CDR3 reads TGTGCCAGCAGCGTAGACGGTCCCGCGGGCAATTCACCCCTCCACTTT.

The chain employs TRBV5-5 and TRBJ2-2; TRBD2 agrees at 10 bases. CDR1 and CDR2 (germline): SGHKS, YYEKEE (reference sequence). V dropped 4 bases and J dropped 11; count of bases not matched to a gene: 14. This CDR3 contains 16 residues. Here the CDR3 DNA reads TGTGCCAGCAGCGACCGGACAGTGCTAGCGGGGGTAGAGCTGTTTTTT. Residues: CASSDRTVLAGVELFF.

The chain joins TRBV11-2 to TRBJ1-2; the match to TRBD1 covers 7 bases. This CDR3 comprises 17 residues. CDR1 is SGHAT, CDR2 FQNNGV, per germline. Germline trimming cut 5 bases from V and 1 base from J; bases unmatched to any gene: 13. In DNA, the CDR3 is TGTGCCAGCAGCCCCGGGGGGACAGAGGTTTATAACTATGGCTACACCTTC. Protein: CASSPGGTEVYNYGYTF.

The chain combines TRBV7-9 with TRBJ2-5, with 9 bases fitting TRBD2. This CDR3 has 16 residues. Germline V gene data show CDR1 as SEHNR and CDR2 as FQNEAQ (reference sequence). Germline trimming cut 5 bases from V and 2 bases from J; bases unmatched to any gene: 9. The CDR3 is CASSRLRLAVQETQYF. The CDR3 DNA reads as TGTGCCAGCAGCCGCCTTCGACTAGCGGTTCAAGAGACCCAGTACTTC.

The CDR3 bases are TGTGCCAGCAGCTCAAGCGACCCCGATTCACCCCTCCACTTT. It encodes CASSSSDPDSPLHF. The chain has TRBV14 and TRBJ1-6; no firm D call. The CDR3 has 14 residues. V was clipped by 5 bases and J by 8 bases, with 13 bases between them. The germline gives CDR1 SGHDN, CDR2 FVKESK.

The gene calls are TRBV28 and TRBJ1-3; 7 nucleotides agree with TRBD1. CDR1 and CDR2 from the germline V gene are MDHEN and SYDVKM. The ends lost 0 bases at V and 2 bases at J; junction bases unmatched: 1. The CDR3 is made up of 15 amino acids. This CDR3 reads CASSLWGTAGNTIYF. CDR3 DNA: TGTGCCAGCAGTTTATGGGGGACAGCTGGAAACACCATATATTTT.

The chain combines TRBV9 with TRBJ2-3; no clear D gene. V was shortened by 0 bases and J by 1 base, with 12 bases between the two germline ends. Germline V gene sequence: CDR1 SGDLS, CDR2 YYNGEE. This CDR3 has 16 amino acids. CDR3 sequence reads: CASSVGRMVGTDTQYF. CDR3 DNA sequence: TGTGCCAGCAGCGTAGGACGGATGGTCGGCACAGATACGCAGTATTTT.

The chain recombines TRBV5-1 with TRBJ2-7; D is ambiguous. This CDR3 has 15 residues. V shed 4 bases and J shed 4 bases, with 18 bases lying between them. Per germline, CDR1 SGHRS and CDR2 YFSETQ. CDR3 region: CASSTTPPGIYEQYF. For the CDR3, the DNA is TGCGCCAGCAGCACGACTCCTCCTGGAATTTACGAGCAGTACTTC.

CDR3 nucleotides: TGTGCCAGCTCACCGGGGCAGGGTATTGTGGGCTACACCTTC. Translated: CASSPGQGIVGYTF. The chain employs TRBV18 and TRBJ1-2; TRBD1 might be the D (5 bases). The germline V and J ends were trimmed by 3 bases and 8 bases, with 16 bases remaining between them. The length of the CDR3 is 14 residues. The germline CDR1 and CDR2 sequences are KGHSH and LQKENI.